The text below deals with one TCR beta chain. The source of the sample is a study of long-term antiretroviral therapy in people with HIV. The libraries were made with immunoSEQ v3.0 at survey level. The method was immunoSEQ multiplex PCR; TCRdb's version includes in-frame clones alone and lacks a portion of them. The sample lists tens of thousands of clones; over 80% were seen once. From germline, CDR1 is MNHEY and CDR2 SVGAGI. The CDR3 has 16 amino acids. V was pared by 0 bases and J by 4 bases, with 15 bases between. This TCR came from a man between 45 and 60 years old with HIV. The starting material was unsorted PBMCs, obtained 3.2 years before starting antiretroviral therapy. The rearrangement links TRBV6-5 to TRBJ1-2; D possibly corresponds to TRBD1 (6 bases). The CDR3 region has the DNA TGTGCCAGCAGTTACTCGACAGGCCGGCATGGCTATGGCTACACCTTC. It encodes CASSYSTGRHGYGYTF.